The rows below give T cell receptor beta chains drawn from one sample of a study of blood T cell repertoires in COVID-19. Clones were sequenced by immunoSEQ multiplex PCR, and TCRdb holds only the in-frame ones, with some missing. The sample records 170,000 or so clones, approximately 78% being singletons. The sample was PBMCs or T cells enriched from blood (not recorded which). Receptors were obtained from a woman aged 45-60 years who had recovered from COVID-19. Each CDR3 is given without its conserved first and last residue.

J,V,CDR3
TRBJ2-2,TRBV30,AWSGLAGVTGELF
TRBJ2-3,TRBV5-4,ASSLDRQRVLGTDTQY
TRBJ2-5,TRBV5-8,ASSRGLAGGLGETQY
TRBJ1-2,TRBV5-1,ASNEGQDSYGYT
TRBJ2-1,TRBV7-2,ASSPLAGVTNEQF
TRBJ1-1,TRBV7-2,ASSLRARDTEAF
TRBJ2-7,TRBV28,ASSFSGHDSYEQY
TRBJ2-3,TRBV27,ASSSGAGSTDTQY
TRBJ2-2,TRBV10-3,AISKTQITGELF
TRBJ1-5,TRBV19,ASSIKRGQGLGQPQH
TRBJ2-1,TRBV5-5,ASSLDPGLADYNEQF
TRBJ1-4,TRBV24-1,ATSELGQGEKLF
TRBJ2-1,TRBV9,ASSVRSGGDEQF
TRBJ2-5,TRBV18,ASSPHNRDQETQY
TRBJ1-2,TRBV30,AWSVAGGYT
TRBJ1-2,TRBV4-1,ASSQMTAQGANYGYT
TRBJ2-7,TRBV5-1,ASSFLAERGDEQY
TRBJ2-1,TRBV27,AQSQRDPCSYNEQF
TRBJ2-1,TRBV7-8,ASSPQGTAIGEQF
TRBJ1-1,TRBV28,ASSTGSDTEAF
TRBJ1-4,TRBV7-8,ASSRGDEKLF
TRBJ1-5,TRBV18,ASSPGTGVNQPQH
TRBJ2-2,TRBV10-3,AISDRDSANTGELF
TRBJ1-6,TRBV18,ASSPGQGGSPLH
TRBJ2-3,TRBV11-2,ASSLVAGGNTDTQY
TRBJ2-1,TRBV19,ASSLTGDGFNEQF
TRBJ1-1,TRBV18,ASSPNQGRTEAF
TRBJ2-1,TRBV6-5,ASSLQGNEQF
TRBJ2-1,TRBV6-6,ASRNPRGRSYNEQF